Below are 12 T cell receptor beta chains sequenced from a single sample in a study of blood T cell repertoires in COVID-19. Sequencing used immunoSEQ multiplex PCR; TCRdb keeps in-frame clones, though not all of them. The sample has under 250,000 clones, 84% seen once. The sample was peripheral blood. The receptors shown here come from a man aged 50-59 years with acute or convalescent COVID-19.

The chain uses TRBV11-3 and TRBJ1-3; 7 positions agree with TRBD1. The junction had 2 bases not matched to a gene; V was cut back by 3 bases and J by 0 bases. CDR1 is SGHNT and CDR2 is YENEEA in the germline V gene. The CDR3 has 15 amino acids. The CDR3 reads CASSFAGGSGNTIYF. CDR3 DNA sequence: TGTGCCAGCAGCTTTGCAGGGGGCTCTGGAAACACCATATATTTT.

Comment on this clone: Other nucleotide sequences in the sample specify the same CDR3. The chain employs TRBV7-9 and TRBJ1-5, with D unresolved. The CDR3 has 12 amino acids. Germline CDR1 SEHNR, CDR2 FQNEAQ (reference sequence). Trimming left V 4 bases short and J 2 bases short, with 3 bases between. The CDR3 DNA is TGTGCCAGCAGCTCAGGCAATCAGCCCCAGCATTTT. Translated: CASSSGNQPQHF.

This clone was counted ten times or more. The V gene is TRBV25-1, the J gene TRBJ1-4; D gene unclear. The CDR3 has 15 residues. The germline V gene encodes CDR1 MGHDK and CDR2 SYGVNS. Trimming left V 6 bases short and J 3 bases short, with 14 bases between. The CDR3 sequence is CASSEPEEANEKLFF. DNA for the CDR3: TGTGCCAGCAGCGAACCTGAGGAGGCTAATGAAAAACTGTTTTTT.

CDR3 region: CASSVGARSSGNTIYF. The CDR3 nucleotides read TGTGCCAGCAGCGTAGGTGCGCGGAGCTCTGGAAACACCATATATTTT. The V and J genes are TRBV9 and TRBJ1-3; no definite D call. The CDR3 length is 16 residues. Germline V gives CDR1 SGDLS, CDR2 YYNGEE. The V and J ends lost 0 bases and 0 bases respectively, with 10 bases between them. The whole variable domain, filled in from reference TRBV9 and TRBJ1-3, reads DSGVTQTPKHLITATGQRVTLRCSPRSGDLSVYWYQQSLDQGLQFLIQYYNGEERAKGNILERFSAQQFPDLHSELNLSSLELGDSALYFCASSVGARSSGNTIYFGEGSWLTVV.

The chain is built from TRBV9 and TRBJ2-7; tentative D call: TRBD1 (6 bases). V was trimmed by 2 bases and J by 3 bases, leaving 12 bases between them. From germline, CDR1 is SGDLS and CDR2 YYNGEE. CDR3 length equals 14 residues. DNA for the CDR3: TGTGCCAGCAGCGTCGGGGACATCGACTACGAGCAGTACTTC. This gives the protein CASSVGDIDYEQYF.

CDR3 sequence (DNA): TGTGCCAGCAGCTTAGGGAGGAGCGGGAGCTTCCACGAGCAGTACTTC. As protein: CASSLGRSGSFHEQYF. The chain couples TRBV7-9 to TRBJ2-7; TRBD2 matches at 8 bases. The CDR3 loop spans 16 amino acids. V was clipped by 1 base and J by 5 bases; unmatched bases: 10. Germline CDR1 reads SEHNR; CDR2 reads FQNEAQ (reference sequence).

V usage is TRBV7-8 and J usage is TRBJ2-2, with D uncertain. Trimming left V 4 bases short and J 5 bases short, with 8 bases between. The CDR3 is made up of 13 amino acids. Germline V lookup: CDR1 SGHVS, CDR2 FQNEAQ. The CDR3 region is CASSYSRTGELFF. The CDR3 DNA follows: TGTGCCAGCAGCTATTCCAGGACCGGGGAGCTGTTTTTT.

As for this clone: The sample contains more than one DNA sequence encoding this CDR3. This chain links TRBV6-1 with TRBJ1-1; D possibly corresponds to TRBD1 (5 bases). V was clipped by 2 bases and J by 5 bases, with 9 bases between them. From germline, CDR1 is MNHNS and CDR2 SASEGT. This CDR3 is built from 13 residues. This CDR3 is CASSEPGGTEAFF. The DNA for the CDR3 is TGTGCCAGCAGTGAACCGGGGGGAACTGAAGCTTTCTTT.

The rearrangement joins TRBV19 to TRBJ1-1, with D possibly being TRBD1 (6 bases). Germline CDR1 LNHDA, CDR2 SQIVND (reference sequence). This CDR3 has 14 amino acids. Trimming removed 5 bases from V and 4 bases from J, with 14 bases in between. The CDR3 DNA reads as TGTGCCAGTAGTGCGACAGGCGGAGTCACTGAAGCTTTCTTT. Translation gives CASSATGGVTEAFF.

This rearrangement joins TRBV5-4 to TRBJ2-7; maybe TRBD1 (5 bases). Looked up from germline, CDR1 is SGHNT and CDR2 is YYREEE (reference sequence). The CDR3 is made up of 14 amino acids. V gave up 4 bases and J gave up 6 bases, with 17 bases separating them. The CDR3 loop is CASSLDGQRGEQYF. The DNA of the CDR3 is TGTGCCAGCAGCCTCGACGGTCAAAGGGGCGAGCAGTACTTC.

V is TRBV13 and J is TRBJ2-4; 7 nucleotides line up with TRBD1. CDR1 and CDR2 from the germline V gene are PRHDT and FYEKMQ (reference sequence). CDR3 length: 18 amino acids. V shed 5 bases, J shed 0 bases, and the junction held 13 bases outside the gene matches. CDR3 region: CASSPRDRWVSAKNIQYF. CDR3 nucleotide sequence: TGTGCCAGCAGCCCGAGGGACAGATGGGTCTCAGCCAAAAACATTCAGTACTTC.

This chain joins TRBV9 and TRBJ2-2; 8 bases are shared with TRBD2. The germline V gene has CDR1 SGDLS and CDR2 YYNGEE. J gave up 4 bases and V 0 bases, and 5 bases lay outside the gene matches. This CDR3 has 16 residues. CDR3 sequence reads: CASSVGGSGITGELFF. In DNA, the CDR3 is TGTGCCAGCAGCGTAGGGGGTAGCGGGATCACCGGGGAGCTGTTTTTT.